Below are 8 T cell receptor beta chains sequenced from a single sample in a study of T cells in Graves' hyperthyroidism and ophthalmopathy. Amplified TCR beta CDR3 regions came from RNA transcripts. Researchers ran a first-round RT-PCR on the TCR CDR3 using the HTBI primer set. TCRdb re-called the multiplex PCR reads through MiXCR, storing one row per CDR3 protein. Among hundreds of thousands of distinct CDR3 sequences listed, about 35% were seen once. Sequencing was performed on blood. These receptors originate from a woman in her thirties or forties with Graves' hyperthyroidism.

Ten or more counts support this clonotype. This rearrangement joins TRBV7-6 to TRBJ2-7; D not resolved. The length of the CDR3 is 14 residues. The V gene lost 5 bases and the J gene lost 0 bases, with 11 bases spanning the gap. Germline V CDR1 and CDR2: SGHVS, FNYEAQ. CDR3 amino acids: CASSPRVSSYEQYF. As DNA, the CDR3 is TGTGCCAGCAGCCCACGGGTTAGCTCCTACGAGCAGTACTTC.

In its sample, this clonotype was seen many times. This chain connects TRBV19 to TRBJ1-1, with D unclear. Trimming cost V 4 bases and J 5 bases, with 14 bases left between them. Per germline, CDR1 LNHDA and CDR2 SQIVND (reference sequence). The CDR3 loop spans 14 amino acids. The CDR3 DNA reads TGTGCCAGTAGTAGAACGCGACCTCCAACTGAAGCTTTCTTT. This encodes CASSRTRPPTEAFF. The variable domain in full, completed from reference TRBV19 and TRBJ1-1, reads DGGITQSPKYLFRKEGQNVTLSCEQNLNHDAMYWYRQDPGQGLRLIYYSQIVNDFQKGDIAEGYSVSREKKESFPLTVTSAQKNPTAFYLCASSRTRPPTEAFFGQGTRLTVV.

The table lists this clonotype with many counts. CDR3: CSARLGTWDYGYTF. The CDR3 bases are TGCAGTGCTAGATTGGGCACTTGGGACTATGGCTACACCTTC. The chain carries TRBV20-1 and TRBJ1-2; no reliable D call. The CDR3 loop spans 14 amino acids. The ends were cut back, 2 bases at V and 3 bases at J, with 13 bases in the middle. Germline V gene data show CDR1 as DFQATT and CDR2 as SNEGSKA (reference sequence).

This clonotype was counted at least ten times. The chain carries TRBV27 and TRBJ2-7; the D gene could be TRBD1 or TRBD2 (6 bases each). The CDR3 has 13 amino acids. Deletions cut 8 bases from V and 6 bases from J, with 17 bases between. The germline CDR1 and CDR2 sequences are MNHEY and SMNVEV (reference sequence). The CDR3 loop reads CASGGTLAGEQYF. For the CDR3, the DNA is TGTGCCAGCGGCGGGACACTGGCAGGCGAGCAGTACTTC.

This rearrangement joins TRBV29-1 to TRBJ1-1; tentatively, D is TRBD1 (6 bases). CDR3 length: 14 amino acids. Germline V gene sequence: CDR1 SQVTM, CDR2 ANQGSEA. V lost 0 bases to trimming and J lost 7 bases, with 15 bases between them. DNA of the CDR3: TGCAGCGTTGAAGATTCACAGGGTTCTTATGAAGCTTTCTTT. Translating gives CSVEDSQGSYEAFF.

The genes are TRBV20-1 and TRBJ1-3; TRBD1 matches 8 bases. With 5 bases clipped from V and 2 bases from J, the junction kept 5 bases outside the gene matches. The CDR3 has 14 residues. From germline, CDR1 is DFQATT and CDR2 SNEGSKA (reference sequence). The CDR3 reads CSARDRSAGNTIYF. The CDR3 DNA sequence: TGCAGTGCTCGGGACAGGAGCGCTGGAAACACCATATATTTT.

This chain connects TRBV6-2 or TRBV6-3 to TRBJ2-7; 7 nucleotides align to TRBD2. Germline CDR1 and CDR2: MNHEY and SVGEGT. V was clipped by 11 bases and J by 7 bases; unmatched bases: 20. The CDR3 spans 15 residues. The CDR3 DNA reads TGTGCCGTACTAATTTCTAGCGGCGCCTACGGGGAGCAGTACTTC. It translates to CAVLISSGAYGEQYF.

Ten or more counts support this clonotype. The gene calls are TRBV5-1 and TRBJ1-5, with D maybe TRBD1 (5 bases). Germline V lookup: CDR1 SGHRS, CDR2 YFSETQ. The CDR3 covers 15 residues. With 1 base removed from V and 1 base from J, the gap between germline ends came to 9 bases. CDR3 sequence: CASSLSGASNQPQHF. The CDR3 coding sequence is TGCGCCAGCAGCTTGAGCGGGGCCAGCAATCAGCCCCAGCATTTT.